This entry concerns a single T cell receptor beta chain. The authors obtained over 95% purity in all sorted populations. This sample is drawn from a study of beta chain features in type 1 diabetes. Study summary: Patients shared similar age, gender and cell yields with healthy donors.

Since all of the isolated RNA was reverse transcribed, expressed TCRB transcripts were what got sequenced. Sequenced by immunoSEQ multiplex PCR; TCRdb stores in-frame clones only, minus some. The table shows about 180,000 clones, with around 13% occurring only once. Germline CDR1 SGHAT, CDR2 FQNNGV. V shed 1 base, J shed 6 bases, and the junction held 6 bases outside the gene matches. This CDR3 is 14 amino acids long. The chain is built from TRBV11-2 and TRBJ2-7, with 7 bases that match TRBD1. The sample comprised central memory CD4+ T cells from blood. The receptor's source is a young woman in good health. DNA for the CDR3: TGTGCCAGCAGCTTAGGGGGTACAGGGGTCGAGCAGTACTTC. It translates to CASSLGGTGVEQYF.